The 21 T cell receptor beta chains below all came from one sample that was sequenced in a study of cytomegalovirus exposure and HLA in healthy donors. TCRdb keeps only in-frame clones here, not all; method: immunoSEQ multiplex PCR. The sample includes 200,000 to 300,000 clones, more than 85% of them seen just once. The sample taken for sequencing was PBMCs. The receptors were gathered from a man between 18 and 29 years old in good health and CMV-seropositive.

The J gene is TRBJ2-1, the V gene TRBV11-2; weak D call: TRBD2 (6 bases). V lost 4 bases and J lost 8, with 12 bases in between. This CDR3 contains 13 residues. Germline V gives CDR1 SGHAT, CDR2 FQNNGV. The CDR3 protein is CASSYSGVYEQFF. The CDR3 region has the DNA TGTGCCAGCAGCTATTCGGGAGTCTATGAGCAGTTCTTC.

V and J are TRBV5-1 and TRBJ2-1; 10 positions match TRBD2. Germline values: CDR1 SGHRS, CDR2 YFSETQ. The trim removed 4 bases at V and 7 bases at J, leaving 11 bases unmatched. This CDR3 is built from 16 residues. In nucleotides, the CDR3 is TGCGCCAGCAGCCCGGGTTGGGCTAGCGGGAGTAATGAGCAGTTCTTC. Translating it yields CASSPGWASGSNEQFF.

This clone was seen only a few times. Written as DNA, the CDR3 is TGCGCCAGCAGCCTTGGGATCGAGGAGACCCAGTACTTC. As protein: CASSLGIEETQYF. The chain carries TRBV4-1 and TRBJ2-5; D call uncertain. This CDR3 is 13 amino acids long. CDR1 is MGHRA, CDR2 YSYEKL, per germline. V lost 4 bases and J 5 bases, leaving 11 bases between the germline ends.

In DNA, the CDR3 is TGCGCCAGCAGCTCATCCCCGGGACTAGCCTCCGAGCAGTACTTC. This codes for CASSSSPGLASEQYF. This chain joins TRBV5-1 and TRBJ2-7; 9 nucleotides align to TRBD2. V dropped 3 bases and J dropped 6; count of bases not matched to a gene: 10. Germline lookup yields CDR1 SGHRS and CDR2 YFSETQ. CDR3 length: 15 residues.

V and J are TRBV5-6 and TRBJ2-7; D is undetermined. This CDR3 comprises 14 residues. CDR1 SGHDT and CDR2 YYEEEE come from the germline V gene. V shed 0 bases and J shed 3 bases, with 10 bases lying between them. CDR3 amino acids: CASSLAGKYYEQYF. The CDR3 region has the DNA TGTGCCAGCAGCTTGGCAGGCAAATACTACGAGCAGTACTTC.

The DNA for the CDR3 is TGTGCCAGCCGATCAGCGGGAGGGGCAGATACGCAGTATTTT. It codes for CASRSAGGADTQYF. The chain combines TRBV5-8 with TRBJ2-3; 10 bases fit TRBD2. CDR3 length: 14 amino acids. The germline V gene has CDR1 SGHTS and CDR2 YDEGEE. After removal of 7 bases from V and 4 bases from J, the junction contained 6 bases not matched to a gene.

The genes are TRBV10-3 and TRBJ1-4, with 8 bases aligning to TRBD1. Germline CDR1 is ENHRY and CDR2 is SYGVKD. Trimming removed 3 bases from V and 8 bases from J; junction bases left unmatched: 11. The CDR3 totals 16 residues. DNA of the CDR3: TGTGCCATCAGTGACGACCTGACAGGGGTCGGGGAAAAACTGTTTTTT. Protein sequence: CAISDDLTGVGEKLFF.

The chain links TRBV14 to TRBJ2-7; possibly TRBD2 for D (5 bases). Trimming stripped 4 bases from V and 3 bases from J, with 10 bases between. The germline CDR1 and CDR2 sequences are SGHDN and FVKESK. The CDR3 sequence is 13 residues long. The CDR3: CASSPGFYYEQYF. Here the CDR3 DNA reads TGTGCCAGCAGCCCGGGGTTTTACTACGAGCAGTACTTC. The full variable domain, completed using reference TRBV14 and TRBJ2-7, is EAGVTQFPSHSVIEKGQTVTLRCDPISGHDNLYWYRRVMGKEIKFLLHFVKESKQDESGMPNNRFLAERTGGTYSTLKVQPAELEDSGVYFCASSPGFYYEQYFGPGTRLTVT.

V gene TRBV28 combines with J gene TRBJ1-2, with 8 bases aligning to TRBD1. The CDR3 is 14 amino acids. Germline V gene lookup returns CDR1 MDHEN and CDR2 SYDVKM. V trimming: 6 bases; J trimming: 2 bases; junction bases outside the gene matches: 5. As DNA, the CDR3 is TGTGCCAGCAGCCAGGGGGCCCGCAACTATGGCTACACCTTC. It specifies CASSQGARNYGYTF.

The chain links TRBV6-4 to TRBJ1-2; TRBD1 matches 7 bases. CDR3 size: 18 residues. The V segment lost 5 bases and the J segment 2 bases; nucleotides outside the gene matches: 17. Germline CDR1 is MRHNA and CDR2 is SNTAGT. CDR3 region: CASSPDYEQGITNYGYTF. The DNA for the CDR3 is TGTGCCAGCAGTCCAGATTACGAACAGGGGATAACGAACTATGGCTACACCTTC.

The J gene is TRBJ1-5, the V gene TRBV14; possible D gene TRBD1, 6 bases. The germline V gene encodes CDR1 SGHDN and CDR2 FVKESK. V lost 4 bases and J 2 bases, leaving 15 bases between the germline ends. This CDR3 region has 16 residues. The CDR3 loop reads CASSLEGGRGNQPQHF. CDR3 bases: TGTGCCAGCAGCCTAGAGGGGGGCCGAGGCAATCAGCCCCAGCATTTT.

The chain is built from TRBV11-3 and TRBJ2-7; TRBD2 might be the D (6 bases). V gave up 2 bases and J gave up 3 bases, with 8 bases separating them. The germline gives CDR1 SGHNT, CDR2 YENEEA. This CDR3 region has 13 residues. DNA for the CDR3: TGTGCCAGCAGCTTAAGGGGAGGCTACGAGCAGTACTTC. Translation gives CASSLRGGYEQYF.

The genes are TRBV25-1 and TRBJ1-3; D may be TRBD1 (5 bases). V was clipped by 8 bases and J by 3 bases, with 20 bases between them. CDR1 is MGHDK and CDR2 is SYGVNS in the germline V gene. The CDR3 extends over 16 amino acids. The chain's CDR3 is CASFGPGPILGNTIYF. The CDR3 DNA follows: TGTGCCAGCTTTGGGCCGGGGCCAATCCTTGGAAACACCATATATTTT. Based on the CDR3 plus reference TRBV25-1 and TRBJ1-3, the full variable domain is EADIYQTPRYLVIGTGKKITLECSQTMGHDKMYWYQQDPGMELHLIHYSYGVNSTEKGDLSSESTVSRIRTEHFPLTLESARPSHTSQYLCASFGPGPILGNTIYFGEGSWLTVV.

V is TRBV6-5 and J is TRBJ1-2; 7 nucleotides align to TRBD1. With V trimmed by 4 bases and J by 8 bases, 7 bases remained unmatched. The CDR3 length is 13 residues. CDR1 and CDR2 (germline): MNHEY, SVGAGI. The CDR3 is CASSFLQQGGYTF. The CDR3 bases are TGTGCCAGCAGTTTCCTACAACAGGGGGGCTACACCTTC.

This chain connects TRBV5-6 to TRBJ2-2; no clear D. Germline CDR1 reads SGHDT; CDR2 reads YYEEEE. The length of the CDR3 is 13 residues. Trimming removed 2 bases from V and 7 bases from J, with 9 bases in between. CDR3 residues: CASSFRVYGELFF. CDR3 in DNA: TGTGCCAGCAGCTTTCGGGTTTACGGGGAGCTGTTTTTT.

Written as DNA, the CDR3 is TGTGCCAGCAGTTACGGGGGGCAGGCGGATGGCTACACCTTC. Translated: CASSYGGQADGYTF. The chain joins TRBV6-6 to TRBJ1-2; D might be TRBD1 (6 bases). The germline V gene encodes CDR1 MNHNY and CDR2 SVGAGI (reference sequence). This CDR3 has 14 residues. Trimming left V 2 bases short and J 6 bases short, with 13 bases between.

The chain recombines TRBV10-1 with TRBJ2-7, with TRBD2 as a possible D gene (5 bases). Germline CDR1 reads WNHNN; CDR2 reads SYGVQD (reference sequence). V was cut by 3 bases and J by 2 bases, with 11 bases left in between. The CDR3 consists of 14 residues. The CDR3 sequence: CASSDRADPYEQYF. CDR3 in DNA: TGCGCCAGCAGTGATAGAGCGGACCCCTACGAGCAGTACTTC.

Written as DNA, the CDR3 is TGCGCCAGCAGCCGTGGTTATCGACAGGGCCTTCCCTCTGGGGCCAACGTCCTGACTTTC. Translation gives CASSRGYRQGLPSGANVLTF. V is TRBV5-1 and J is TRBJ2-6; 7 positions match TRBD1. The CDR3 is made up of 20 amino acids. Trimming took 4 bases from V and 0 from J; bases not matched to a gene: 16. Germline V CDR1 and CDR2: SGHRS, YFSETQ.

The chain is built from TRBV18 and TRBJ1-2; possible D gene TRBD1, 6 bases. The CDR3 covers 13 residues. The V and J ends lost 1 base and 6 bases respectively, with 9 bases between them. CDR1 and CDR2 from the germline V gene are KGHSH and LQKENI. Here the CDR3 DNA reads TGTGCCAGCTCACCACAACAGGGTCATGGCTACACCTTC. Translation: CASSPQQGHGYTF.

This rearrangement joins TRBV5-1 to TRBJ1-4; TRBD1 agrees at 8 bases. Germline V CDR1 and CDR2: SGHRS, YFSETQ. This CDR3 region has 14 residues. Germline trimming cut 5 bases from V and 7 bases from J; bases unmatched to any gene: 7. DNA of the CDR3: TGCGCCAGCAGTCCCGGGACAGGTACTGAAAAACTGTTTTTT. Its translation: CASSPGTGTEKLFF. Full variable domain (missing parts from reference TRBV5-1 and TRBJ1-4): KAGVTQTPRYLIKTRGQQVTLSCSPISGHRSVSWYQQTPGQGLQFLFEYFSETQRNKGNFPGRFSGRQFSNSRSEMNVSTLELGDSALYLCASSPGTGTEKLFFGSGTQLSVL.

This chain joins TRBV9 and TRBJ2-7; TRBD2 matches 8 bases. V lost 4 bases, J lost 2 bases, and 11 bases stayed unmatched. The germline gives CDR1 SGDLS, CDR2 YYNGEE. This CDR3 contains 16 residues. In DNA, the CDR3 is TGTGCCAGCAGCTCAAAGCGGGCGGGAGGAACCTACGAGCAGTACTTC. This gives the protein CASSSKRAGGTYEQYF.